The clone carrying this TCR beta chain was counted many times. Its antigen remains unknown. Time point specified: newly diagnosed GD, antithyroid drugs for less than 3 months. Construction of the TCR library relied on RNA isolated from PBMCs. The sample is drawn from a study of regulatory T cells in long-lasting Graves disease. Study in general: Those Graves' patients who were newly diagnosed had been on antithyroid drugs under 3 months. General observations from the study: Favored usage of TRBV28, TRBJ1-2 and TRBJ2-5 was recorded in persistent disease. Accuracy might have suffered from few samples. Sharing of public clonotypes was greater in persistent patients (about 2,500) than in new patients (about 970).

iRepertoire HTBI primers and Arm-PCR of CDR3 regions built TCR beta libraries. TCRdb analysed the multiplex PCR reads with MiXCR anew, one entry per CDR3 protein. The data show about 400,000 distinct CDR3 sequences, with roughly a sixth seen just once and 22% held by the top ten. The CDR3 sequence is 17 residues long. The V segment lost 2 bases and the J segment 7 bases; nucleotides outside the gene matches: 11. Germline CDR1 and CDR2: MNHEY and SVGAGI. This TCR was sampled from a female donor with Graves disease. The source material was peripheral blood mononuclear cells (PBMCs), sampled at new diagnosis, from a patient treated with antithyroid drugs. The V gene is TRBV6-5, the J gene TRBJ2-1, with 10 bases fitting TRBD1. The CDR3 here is CASSYNYGTGVMNEQFF. Here the CDR3 DNA reads TGTGCCAGCAGTTACAACTATGGGACAGGGGTGATGAATGAGCAGTTCTTC.